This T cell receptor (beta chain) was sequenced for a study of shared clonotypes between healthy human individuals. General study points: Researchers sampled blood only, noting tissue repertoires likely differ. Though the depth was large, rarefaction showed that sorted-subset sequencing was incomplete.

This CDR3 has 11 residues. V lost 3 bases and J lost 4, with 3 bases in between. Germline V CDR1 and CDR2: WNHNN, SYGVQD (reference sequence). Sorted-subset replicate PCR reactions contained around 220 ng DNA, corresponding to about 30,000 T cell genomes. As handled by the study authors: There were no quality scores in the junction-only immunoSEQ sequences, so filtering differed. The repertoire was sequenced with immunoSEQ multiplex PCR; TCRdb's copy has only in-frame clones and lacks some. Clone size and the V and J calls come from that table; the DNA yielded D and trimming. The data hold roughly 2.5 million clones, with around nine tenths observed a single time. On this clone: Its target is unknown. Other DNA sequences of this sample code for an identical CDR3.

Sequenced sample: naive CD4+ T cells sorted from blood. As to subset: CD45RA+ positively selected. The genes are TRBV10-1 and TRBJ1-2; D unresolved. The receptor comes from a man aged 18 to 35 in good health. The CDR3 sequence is CASSDGYGYTF. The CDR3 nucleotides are TGCGCCAGCAGTGACGGCTATGGCTACACCTTC.